This is a list of T cell receptor beta chains from one sample in a study of cytomegalovirus exposure and HLA in healthy donors. The assay was immunoSEQ multiplex PCR, and TCRdb's table has in-frame clones only and misses some. Here the sample spans more than 200,000 clones, more than 70% being singletons. Sequencing input: PBMCs. The receptors derive from a human donor in good health. The CDR3 runs from the conserved cysteine through the conserved F or W. The order of the fields is clone size, V gene, D gene, J gene, CDR3 DNA, CDR3 protein. A D gene is named only where the DNA matches it firmly. The size entry is marked missing in some rows and otherwise reads once, few, many or a size class.

abundance: NA; v_gene: TRBV19; d_gene: NA; j_gene: TRBJ2-1; CDR3nt: TGTGCCAGTAGCAGCGGCACCCACAATGAGCAGTTCTTC; CDR3aa: CASSSGTHNEQFF
abundance: NA; v_gene: TRBV7-2; d_gene: TRBD1; j_gene: TRBJ1-5; CDR3nt: TGTGCCAGCAGCCTTCGGACAGGGGAGAATCAGCCCCAGCATTTT; CDR3aa: CASSLRTGENQPQHF
abundance: NA; v_gene: TRBV30; d_gene: TRBD1; j_gene: TRBJ2-2; CDR3nt: TGTGCCTGTTCCTTTGGGACAGGGGGAACCGGGGAGCTGTTTTTT; CDR3aa: CACSFGTGGTGELFF
abundance: once; v_gene: TRBV5-1; d_gene: NA; j_gene: TRBJ2-2; CDR3nt: TGCGCCAGCAGCTTGATCACAGGACCGAACACCGGGGAGCTGTTTTTT; CDR3aa: CASSLITGPNTGELFF
abundance: NA; v_gene: TRBV2; d_gene: NA; j_gene: TRBJ2-3; CDR3nt: TGTGCCAGCAGTGAAGGAGGGTTCGGAGATACGCAGTATTTT; CDR3aa: CASSEGGFGDTQYF
abundance: NA; v_gene: TRBV7-2; d_gene: NA; j_gene: TRBJ1-5; CDR3nt: TGTGCCAGCAGCTTAGTATGGGACACCAATCAGCCCCAGCATTTT; CDR3aa: CASSLVWDTNQPQHF
abundance: NA; v_gene: TRBV12-5; d_gene: NA; j_gene: TRBJ2-3; CDR3nt: TGTGCTAGTGGCCTTTATTTTACTACAGATACGCAGTATTTT; CDR3aa: CASGLYFTTDTQYF
abundance: NA; v_gene: TRBV4-1; d_gene: TRBD2; j_gene: TRBJ2-1; CDR3nt: TGCGCCAGCAGCCGACCAAGCGGGATACCCTACAATGAGCAGTTCTTC; CDR3aa: CASSRPSGIPYNEQFF
abundance: NA; v_gene: TRBV27; d_gene: TRBD2; j_gene: TRBJ2-2; CDR3nt: TGTGCCGGCCCTAGCGGAGCGAACACCGGGGAGCTGTTTTTT; CDR3aa: CAGPSGANTGELFF
abundance: NA; v_gene: TRBV7-6; d_gene: TRBD2; j_gene: TRBJ2-1; CDR3nt: TGTGCCAGCAGCTGGGGAGGGAGGGAGCAGTTCTTC; CDR3aa: CASSWGGREQFF
abundance: NA; v_gene: TRBV19; d_gene: TRBD1; j_gene: TRBJ1-5; CDR3nt: TGTGCCAGTAGCAATACAGGGGGCCCAAATCAGCCCCAGCATTTT; CDR3aa: CASSNTGGPNQPQHF
abundance: NA; v_gene: TRBV27; d_gene: NA; j_gene: TRBJ2-1; CDR3nt: TGTGCCAGCAGTTTATCGTCCAGGGGCTCCTACAATGAGCAGTTCTTC; CDR3aa: CASSLSSRGSYNEQFF
abundance: NA; v_gene: TRBV28; d_gene: NA; j_gene: TRBJ1-5; CDR3nt: TGTGCCAGCCGGCGGAGGAGGGTAGGCAATCAGCCCCAGCATTTT; CDR3aa: CASRRRRVGNQPQHF
abundance: NA; v_gene: TRBV19; d_gene: NA; j_gene: TRBJ1-5; CDR3nt: TGTGCCAGTAGTATCCATGGTAGTGGCAATCAGCCCCAGCATTTT; CDR3aa: CASSIHGSGNQPQHF
abundance: once; v_gene: TRBV7-3; d_gene: NA; j_gene: TRBJ2-3; CDR3nt: TGTGCCAGCAGCCGAAGCGGGTCAATCTCAGATACGCAGTATTTT; CDR3aa: CASSRSGSISDTQYF
abundance: NA; v_gene: TRBV2; d_gene: TRBD1; j_gene: TRBJ2-7; CDR3nt: TGTGCCAGCCATCGGGACAGCTCCTACGAGCAGTACTTC; CDR3aa: CASHRDSSYEQYF
abundance: few; v_gene: TRBV7-9; d_gene: TRBD2; j_gene: TRBJ2-1; CDR3nt: TGTGCCAGCACTAGACTAGCGGATTACAATGAGCAGTTCTTC; CDR3aa: CASTRLADYNEQFF
abundance: NA; v_gene: TRBV5-1; d_gene: NA; j_gene: TRBJ2-7; CDR3nt: TGCGCCAGCAGCTTGTCGACAGCAGCCTACGAGCAGTACTTC; CDR3aa: CASSLSTAAYEQYF
abundance: NA; v_gene: TRBV2; d_gene: TRBD2; j_gene: TRBJ2-7; CDR3nt: TGTGCCAGCAGTGATGGAGCGGGAGGCACCTACGAGCAGTACTTC; CDR3aa: CASSDGAGGTYEQYF
abundance: NA; v_gene: TRBV7-8; d_gene: NA; j_gene: TRBJ2-7; CDR3nt: TGTGCCAGCAGCTTAGGTACAATCTACGAGCAGTACTTC; CDR3aa: CASSLGTIYEQYF
abundance: once; v_gene: TRBV7-9; d_gene: NA; j_gene: TRBJ2-1; CDR3nt: TGTGCCAGCAGCATAGGCGCAGGGGTTATCAATGAGCAGTTCTTC; CDR3aa: CASSIGAGVINEQFF
abundance: once; v_gene: TRBV9; d_gene: NA; j_gene: TRBJ2-5; CDR3nt: TGTGCCAGCAGCGAGGGTGACAGAATTCAAGAGACCCAGTACTTC; CDR3aa: CASSEGDRIQETQYF
abundance: NA; v_gene: TRBV6-6; d_gene: TRBD1; j_gene: TRBJ2-7; CDR3nt: TGTGCCAGCAGTACTGACAGGGGGCTCTACGAGCAGTACTTC; CDR3aa: CASSTDRGLYEQYF
abundance: NA; v_gene: TRBV29-1; d_gene: TRBD1; j_gene: TRBJ2-1; CDR3nt: TGCAGCGTTGATCTGGGACAGTCCTACAATGAGCAGTTCTTC; CDR3aa: CSVDLGQSYNEQFF
abundance: once; v_gene: TRBV5-1; d_gene: TRBD1; j_gene: TRBJ1-5; CDR3nt: TGCGCCAGCAGCCAGGGACAGGGGGCGAATCAGCCCCAGCATTTT; CDR3aa: CASSQGQGANQPQHF
abundance: NA; v_gene: TRBV5-1; d_gene: TRBD1; j_gene: TRBJ2-7; CDR3nt: TGCGCCAGCAGCTTGGCCGGACAGGGATTATCCTACGAGCAGTACTTC; CDR3aa: CASSLAGQGLSYEQYF
abundance: NA; v_gene: TRBV19; d_gene: NA; j_gene: TRBJ2-5; CDR3nt: TGTGCCAGCACAGGAGTCAAGAACCAAGAGACCCAGTACTTC; CDR3aa: CASTGVKNQETQYF